The TCR beta chain described here comes from a study of beta chain features in type 1 diabetes (dated by TCRdb to the late 2010s). About the full investigation: Mean age, gender distribution, total cell number and subset yield were not different between patients and healthy donors. Across all samples, almost 110 million sorted cells were examined, and cell number per subset correlated strongly with RNA yield. In the study, recently diagnosed type 1 diabetes patients and matched healthy donors were compared on the TCRB repertoires of their sorted circulating CD4+ T cell subsets. Regulatory and stem cell-like memory subsets were obtained from only 8 patients and about 8 healthy donors, while naive and central memory subsets were obtained from all 30 or so donors. Broader findings and caveats from the paper: The naive, central memory and regulatory TCRB repertoires appeared to resemble one another more closely among patients than among healthy donors. PCR might favor shorter templates, but patient and control samples were amplified and corrected together, so any skew would affect both groups equally. Only small numbers of individuals were included in the HLA sub-analyses, which left unresolved whether HLA type had any influence on TCRB rearrangement. A moderate but significant shortening of TCRB CDR3 length was observed in type 1 diabetes patients in all four CD4+ subsets. Fewer insertions and more nucleotide deletions at VDJ recombination sites were observed in patients with type 1 diabetes, implying thymic rearrangement abnormalities. Because cDNA was sequenced instead of genomic DNA, activated cells with high expression could be over-represented, although the groups did not differ in activation or CD3 levels.

The CDR3 holds 15 amino acids from the cysteine to the phenylalanine. Only the CDR3 DNA stays, 45 bases, in frame from base 1. The junction shows trimming of 1 base on V and 7 bases on J, and the gene matches do not reach 4 bases of it. CDR1 and CDR2, per the germline V gene, are SGHVS and FNYEAQ. The entire isolated RNA was reverse transcribed using the High Capacity cDNA Reverse Transcription Kit, and thus expressed TCRB transcripts were sequenced. Naive, central memory and regulatory T cell samples underwent deep immunoSEQ sequencing, averaging about 3.57 million total reads per sample. Sorted cells were lysed in RLT buffer, and RNA was extracted using DNase-treated RNeasy Micro or Mini kits according to cell number. To prevent cross-contamination, every cell subset was processed on its own, while patient and healthy donor samples were processed together. The immunoSEQ multiplex PCR was used to amplify TCRB sequences from cDNA, yielding 87-bp fragments that span the CDR3 region. Sequencing of the amplicons was performed on the Illumina HiSeq platform. Per the original workflow: Synthetic template baselines were used to correct PCR bias computationally, reads within Hamming distance 2 were collapsed, and singletons that could not be merged were discarded. By aligning reads against IMGT, V, D and J genes, CDR3 length, and insertions or deletions at six rearrangement sites were assigned. Within each subset, clonotype counts were normalized to sorted cell number, and only after that were true diversity and Gini coefficients computed with the tcR R package. The overlap coefficient, calculated on TCRB nucleotide sequences, was used to quantify repertoire sharing. Sourced from immuneACCESS, this table was stored by TCRdb with only in-frame sequences that have V and J called. A share of the clones is absent; for the studies checked, an unresolved V gene accounts for under half, and the remainder has no known explanation. The D gene and trimming were derived from the DNA, and the V and J assignments and clone size from that table. For this sample there are 310,000 or so clones; around 9.3% appear just once. The leading ten clones occupy approximately 1% of the sample.

From each donor, a single peripheral blood sample of 90 to 150 mL on average was drawn into heparinised tubes. Naive, central memory, regulatory and stem cell-like memory CD4+ T cells were sorted on a BD FACSAria II using a panel including CD45RO, CCR7, CD25, CD127, CD95 and CD27. Purity was above 95% for every sorted population. PBMCs were separated immediately by Lymphoprep density gradient centrifugation and were stained directly, without being cultured. So that batch effects would be minimized, each experiment stained and sorted samples in pairs, pairing one healthy donor with one patient. This clone was observed a few times. Its cognate antigen has yet to be identified. No base-level quality is on record; no much larger clone is a single base apart.

The material sequenced was central memory CD4+ T cells from blood. This clonotype was obtained from a man younger than 40 with type 1 diabetes. The chain was built from TRBV7-6 and TRBJ1-6, and 7 bases in between align with TRBD1. Here the CDR3 is given as CASSLGEGANSPLHF. In nucleotides, the sequence is TGTGCCAGCAGCTTAGGCGAGGGGGCCAATTCACCCCTCCACTTT.